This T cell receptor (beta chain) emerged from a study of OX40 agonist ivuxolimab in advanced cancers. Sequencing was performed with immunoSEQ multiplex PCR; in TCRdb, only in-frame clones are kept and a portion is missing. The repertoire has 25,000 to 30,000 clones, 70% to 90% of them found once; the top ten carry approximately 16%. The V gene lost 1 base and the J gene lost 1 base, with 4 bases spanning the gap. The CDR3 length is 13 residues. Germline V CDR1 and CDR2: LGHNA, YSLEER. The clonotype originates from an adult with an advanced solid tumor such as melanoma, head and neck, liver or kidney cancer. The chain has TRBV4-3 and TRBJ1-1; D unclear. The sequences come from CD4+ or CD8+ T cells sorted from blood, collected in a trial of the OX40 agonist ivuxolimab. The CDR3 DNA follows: TGCGCCAGCAGCCAAGTAACGAACACTGAAGCTTTCTTT. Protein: CASSQVTNTEAFF.